Below, 27 T cell receptor beta chains from the same sample are listed, as sequenced in a study of cytomegalovirus exposure and HLA in healthy donors. 60 Vbeta and 13 Jbeta primers were used in PCR. Measured with immunoSEQ multiplex PCR; TCRdb has only the in-frame clones, and not every one. The table has about 140,000 clones, around 81% seen once. The sequencing sample was made of PBMCs. The receptors derive from a man aged 45 to 65 in good health and CMV-seronegative.

The chain recombines TRBV30 with TRBJ2-3; the match to TRBD2 covers 7 bases. The length of the CDR3 is 15 residues. Germline V lookup: CDR1 GTSNPN, CDR2 SVGIG (reference sequence). The junction had 6 bases not matched to a gene; V was cut back by 0 bases and J by 3 bases. Written as DNA, the CDR3 is TGTGCCTGGAGTGTAAATAGCGGGTTGACAGATACGCAGTATTTT. Protein sequence: CAWSVNSGLTDTQYF.

This clone was observed once. The chain uses TRBV5-1 and TRBJ2-7; the match to TRBD1 covers 12 bases. The germline V gene encodes CDR1 SGHRS and CDR2 YFSETQ. The length of the CDR3 is 15 residues. The V gene end was trimmed by 3 bases and the J gene end by 4 bases; junction bases not matched to a gene: 5. The DNA for the CDR3 is TGCGCCAGCAGCTGGGGGGGACAGGGGGCTTACGAGCAGTACTTC. Translating gives CASSWGGQGAYEQYF.

This rearrangement joins TRBV5-1 to TRBJ1-3; TRBD1 matches 7 bases. V lost 3 bases, J lost 4 bases, and 4 bases stayed unmatched. Germline V gene lookup returns CDR1 SGHRS and CDR2 YFSETQ. The CDR3 totals 14 residues. CDR3 residues: CASSYDRAGNTIYF. In nucleotides, the CDR3 is TGCGCCAGCAGCTACGACAGGGCCGGAAACACCATATATTTT.

The chain is built from TRBV5-1 and TRBJ1-1; D is possibly TRBD1 (5 bases). The length of the CDR3 is 14 residues. Germline-derived CDR1 and CDR2 are SGHRS and YFSETQ. V was trimmed by 4 bases and J by 2 bases, leaving 12 bases between them. The CDR3 loop reads CASSHPTVNTEAFF. The CDR3 DNA follows: TGCGCCAGCAGCCACCCGACAGTAAACACTGAAGCTTTCTTT.

CDR3: CATSTSGRATGELFF. CDR3 nucleotide sequence: TGTGCCACCAGCACTAGCGGGAGGGCTACCGGGGAGCTGTTTTTT. The chain uses TRBV15 and TRBJ2-2; 12 bases agree with TRBD2. CDR3 size: 15 residues. The V and J ends lost 4 bases and 5 bases, in that order; junction bases with no gene match: 2. Germline V gene lookup returns CDR1 LNHNV and CDR2 YYDKDF (reference sequence).

V and J are TRBV12-5 and TRBJ2-3, with D possibly TRBD2 on 6 matching bases. Trimming took off 4 bases at V and 4 bases at J, with 12 bases between the two ends. This CDR3 comprises 14 residues. CDR1 and CDR2 (germline): LGHNT, FRNRAP. The CDR3 DNA reads as TGTGCTAGTGGTTCGGGACTTGGGGCAGATACGCAGTATTTT. This codes for CASGSGLGADTQYF.

This clone was observed once. The chain carries TRBV5-1 and TRBJ2-7, with D perhaps TRBD1 (5 bases). CDR1 and CDR2 (germline): SGHRS, YFSETQ. The CDR3 totals 13 residues. Trimming removed 4 bases at V and 0 bases at J, with 8 bases between. CDR3 coding DNA: TGCGCCAGCAGCATTGACAGCTCCTACGAGCAGTACTTC. Amino acid sequence: CASSIDSSYEQYF.

This chain joins TRBV6-1 and TRBJ1-2; a possible D gene is TRBD1 (5 bases). The CDR3 consists of 12 residues. Germline V gene lookup returns CDR1 MNHNS and CDR2 SASEGT. V was cut by 7 bases and J by 3 bases, with 9 bases left in between. In DNA form, the CDR3 reads TGTGCCAGCATATGGGGGGACTATGGCTACACCTTC. Its translation is CASIWGDYGYTF.

The V gene is TRBV5-1, the J gene TRBJ2-3; a weak D match, TRBD2 (6 bases). V was clipped by 4 bases and J by 1 base, with 16 bases between them. The germline V gene has CDR1 SGHRS and CDR2 YFSETQ. The CDR3 runs 16 residues. Written as DNA, the CDR3 is TGCGCCAGCAGCCCCATGGGGGGAAGGGGCACAGATACGCAGTATTTT. Amino acids: CASSPMGGRGTDTQYF.

J is TRBJ2-5 and V is TRBV2; 10 bases agree with TRBD1. The CDR3 is 14 amino acids. From germline, CDR1 is SNHLY and CDR2 FYNNEI. The junction had 6 bases not matched to a gene; V was cut back by 6 bases and J by 5 bases. CDR3 bases: TGTGCCAGCAGGGCCGGACAGGGGGGGGAGACCCAGTACTTC. This codes for CASRAGQGGETQYF.

V and J are TRBV21-1 and TRBJ2-6; the D call of TRBD1 is as the table states it, not checked on the DNA. TRBV21-1 is noted as a pseudogene. This CDR3 has 16 residues. Here the CDR3 reads CASPGTGGAGANVLTF. CDR3 nucleotide sequence: TGTGCCAGCCCGGGGACAGGGGGTGCTGGGGCCAACGTCCTGACTTTC.

The chain recombines TRBV5-8 with TRBJ1-4; TRBD1 matches 7 bases. This CDR3 region has 17 residues. Germline V gives CDR1 SGHTS, CDR2 YDEGEE. The J segment lost 5 bases and the V segment lost 1 base, leaving 11 bases of the junction unmatched. CDR3 DNA sequence: TGTGCCAGCAGCTTGAAGGTGTACAGGGGCGAAAATGAAAAACTGTTTTTT. Its protein is CASSLKVYRGENEKLFF.

This clone was seen only a few times. The chain carries TRBV2 and TRBJ1-5; the match to TRBD1 covers 7 bases. V dropped 5 bases and J dropped 7; count of bases not matched to a gene: 8. The germline V gene has CDR1 SNHLY and CDR2 FYNNEI. The CDR3 is 14 amino acids. The CDR3 region has the DNA TGTGCCAGCAGTACCGACAGGGTGAAACAGCCCCAGCATTTT. It specifies CASSTDRVKQPQHF.

The chain recombines TRBV6-1 with TRBJ1-1, with D possibly being TRBD1 (5 bases). Looked up from germline, CDR1 is MNHNS and CDR2 is SASEGT. This CDR3 spans 14 amino acids. V was trimmed by 6 bases and J by 2 bases, leaving 13 bases between them. CDR3 DNA sequence: TGTGCCAGCAGGGCGGGGCAGCTTAACACTGAAGCTTTCTTT. Protein: CASRAGQLNTEAFF.

V and J are TRBV4-2 and TRBJ2-7; D not resolved. Germline values: CDR1 LGHNA, CDR2 YNFKEQ. CDR3 size: 17 residues. Trimming shortened V by 2 bases and J by 6 bases, and 23 bases separated the two germline ends. CDR3 region: CASSQQDNTLSSSEQYF. The CDR3 coding sequence is TGTGCCAGCAGCCAACAAGACAACACCCTCAGTTCGTCCGAGCAGTACTTC.

The V call is TRBV4-1, the J call TRBJ2-7, with 8 nucleotides matching TRBD1. The CDR3 extends over 14 amino acids. Germline values: CDR1 MGHRA, CDR2 YSYEKL. J gave up 6 bases and V 5 bases, and 9 bases lay outside the gene matches. The DNA for the CDR3 is TGCGCCAGCAGCAAGGACAGGGCTTTCTCCGAGCAGTACTTC. Translating it yields CASSKDRAFSEQYF.

The V and J genes are TRBV27 and TRBJ2-7; 11 bases align to TRBD1. The ends lost 5 bases at V and 9 bases at J; junction bases unmatched: 6. Germline V gene data show CDR1 as MNHEY and CDR2 as SMNVEV (reference sequence). The CDR3 is made up of 13 amino acids. The DNA of the CDR3 is TGTGCCAGCAGTCGGACAGGGGGCGAGGTGCAGTACTTC. It is translated as CASSRTGGEVQYF.

V is TRBV7-9 and J is TRBJ2-1; a possible D gene is TRBD2 (6 bases). V was clipped by 5 bases and J by 6 bases, with 11 bases between them. The CDR3 has 13 residues. Germline assignment: CDR1 SEHNR and CDR2 FQNEAQ (reference sequence). CDR3: CASSPVGGNEQFF. The CDR3 DNA is TGTGCCAGCAGCCCCGTCGGGGGCAATGAGCAGTTCTTC.

This clone has only a few counts. The rearrangement uses TRBV7-9 and TRBJ1-1, with TRBD1 matching 7 bases. The CDR3 loop spans 15 amino acids. V trimming: 0 bases; J trimming: 4 bases; junction bases outside the gene matches: 5. Germline CDR1 and CDR2: SEHNR and FQNEAQ (reference sequence). As DNA, the CDR3 is TGTGCCAGCAGCTTAGCGGGGGACAGAGTCACTGAAGCTTTCTTT. Translating gives CASSLAGDRVTEAFF.

The chain carries TRBV6-6 and TRBJ1-1; D unresolved. Germline lookup yields CDR1 MNHNY and CDR2 SVGAGI (reference sequence). This CDR3 is built from 12 residues. V gave up 5 bases and J gave up 10 bases, with 14 bases separating them. Here the CDR3 reads CASSQALKPAFF. In nucleotides, the CDR3 is TGTGCCAGCAGTCAAGCACTAAAACCAGCTTTCTTT.

This clone came up a few times. The V call is TRBV6-6, the J call TRBJ2-7; the match to TRBD2 covers 7 bases. The V gene's germline CDR1 is MNHNY and CDR2 SVGAGI (reference sequence). This CDR3 contains 15 residues. V lost 2 bases and J lost 3; bases outside the gene matches: 7. CDR3 DNA sequence: TGTGCCAGCAGTTACCTCGGGGGGTCGGGCTACGAGCAGTACTTC. Residues: CASSYLGGSGYEQYF.

This chain links TRBV5-6 with TRBJ1-3; D is uncertain. The length of the CDR3 is 17 residues. The germline V gene encodes CDR1 SGHDT and CDR2 YYEEEE. Deletions cut 0 bases from V and 0 bases from J, with 13 bases between. The CDR3 bases are TGTGCCAGCAGCTTGGTTGCGGGAGCCTTCTCTGGAAACACCATATATTTT. Translated, it gives CASSLVAGAFSGNTIYF.

The chain couples TRBV25-1 to TRBJ2-5; D is unclear. Trimming removed 0 bases at V and 1 base at J, with 6 bases between. The CDR3 runs 14 residues. CDR1 MGHDK and CDR2 SYGVNS come from the germline V gene. CDR3 bases: TGTGCCAGCAGTGAATACACAGTCCAAGAGACCCAGTACTTC. This encodes CASSEYTVQETQYF.

This clone was seen a single time. V and J are TRBV5-1 and TRBJ2-7; 8 nucleotides agree with TRBD2. The junction had 4 bases not matched to a gene; V was cut back by 0 bases and J by 2 bases. This CDR3 region has 15 residues. Germline V gene data show CDR1 as SGHRS and CDR2 as YFSETQ. DNA for the CDR3: TGCGCCAGCAGCTTGGCTCGGGGGGGGCCCTACGAGCAGTACTTC. Encoded protein: CASSLARGGPYEQYF.

The genes are TRBV19 and TRBJ2-2; 8 bases match TRBD1. The germline V gene has CDR1 LNHDA and CDR2 SQIVND (reference sequence). The CDR3 is 13 residues long. With 5 bases clipped from V and 13 bases from J, the junction kept 9 bases outside the gene matches. As DNA, the CDR3 is TGTGCCAGTAGTGCCTCAGGGGGCGTTGTGCTGTTTTTT. Its translation is CASSASGGVVLFF.

The chain combines TRBV4-1 with TRBJ2-3; D may be TRBD1 (5 bases). Germline assignment: CDR1 MGHRA and CDR2 YSYEKL. Trimming stripped 3 bases from V and 1 base from J, with 11 bases between. This CDR3 is 15 amino acids long. CDR3 nucleotide sequence: TGCGCCAGCAGCCAGGACACCTTGGGCACAGATACGCAGTATTTT. It translates to CASSQDTLGTDTQYF.

This clone was counted only a few times. The chain carries TRBV4-2 and TRBJ1-1; 7 bases map to TRBD1. The J segment lost 7 bases and the V segment lost 2 bases, leaving 4 bases of the junction unmatched. From germline, CDR1 is LGHNA and CDR2 YNFKEQ. This CDR3 is built from 13 residues. The CDR3 DNA reads TGTGCCAGCAGCCAAAAGGGGGCAGGTGAAGCTTTCTTT. It is translated as CASSQKGAGEAFF.